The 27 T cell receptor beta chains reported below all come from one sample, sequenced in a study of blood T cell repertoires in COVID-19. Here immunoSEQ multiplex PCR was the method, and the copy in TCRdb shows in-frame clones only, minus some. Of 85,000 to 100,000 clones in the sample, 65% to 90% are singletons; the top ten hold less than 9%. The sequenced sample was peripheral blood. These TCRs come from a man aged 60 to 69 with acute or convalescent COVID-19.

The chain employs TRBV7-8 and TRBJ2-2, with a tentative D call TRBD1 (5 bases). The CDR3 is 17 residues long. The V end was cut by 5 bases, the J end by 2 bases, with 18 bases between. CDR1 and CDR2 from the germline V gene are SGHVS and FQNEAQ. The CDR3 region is CASSPRPGLANTGELFF. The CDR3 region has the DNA TGTGCCAGCAGCCCACGACCAGGGTTGGCTAACACCGGGGAGCTGTTTTTT.

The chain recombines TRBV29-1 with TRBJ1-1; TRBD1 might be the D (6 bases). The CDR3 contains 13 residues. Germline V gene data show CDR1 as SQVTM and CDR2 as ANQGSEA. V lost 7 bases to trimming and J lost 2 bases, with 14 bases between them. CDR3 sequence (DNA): TGCAGCGCCCGAAGAGGGGGAAACACTGAAGCTTTCTTT. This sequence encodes CSARRGGNTEAFF. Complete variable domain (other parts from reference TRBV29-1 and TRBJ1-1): SAVISQKPSRDICQRGTSLTIQCQVDSQVTMMFWYRQQPGQSLTLIATANQGSEATYESGFVIDKFPISRPNLTFSTLTVSNMSPEDSSIYLCSARRGGNTEAFFGQGTRLTVV.

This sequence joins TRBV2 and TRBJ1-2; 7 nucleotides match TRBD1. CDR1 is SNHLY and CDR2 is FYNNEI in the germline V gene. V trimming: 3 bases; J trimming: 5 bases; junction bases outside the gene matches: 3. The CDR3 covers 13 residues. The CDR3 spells CASSEGQIYGYTF. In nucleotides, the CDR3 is TGTGCCAGCAGTGAGGGACAGATATATGGCTACACCTTC.

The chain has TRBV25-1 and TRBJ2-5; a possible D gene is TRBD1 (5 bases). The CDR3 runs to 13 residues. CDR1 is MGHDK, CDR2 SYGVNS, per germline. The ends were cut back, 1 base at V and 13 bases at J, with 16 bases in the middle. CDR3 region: CASSESLASRAYF. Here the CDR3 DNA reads TGTGCCAGCAGTGAATCTCTGGCCAGCAGGGCGTACTTC.

This CDR3 reads CASSTRTSAPGELFF. The CDR3 DNA reads as TGTGCCAGCAGCACTCGGACTAGCGCCCCCGGGGAGCTGTTTTTT. This chain connects TRBV5-5 to TRBJ2-2, with 9 bases that match TRBD2. There are 15 residues in the CDR3. V lost 4 bases and J lost 6; bases outside the gene matches: 7. Looked up from germline, CDR1 is SGHKS and CDR2 is YYEKEE (reference sequence).

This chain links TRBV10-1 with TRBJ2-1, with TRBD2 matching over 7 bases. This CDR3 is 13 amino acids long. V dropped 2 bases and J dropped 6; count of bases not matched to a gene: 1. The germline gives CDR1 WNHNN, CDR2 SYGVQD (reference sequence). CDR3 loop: CASSEVAGNEQFF. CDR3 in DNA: TGCGCCAGCAGTGAGGTAGCGGGCAATGAGCAGTTCTTC.

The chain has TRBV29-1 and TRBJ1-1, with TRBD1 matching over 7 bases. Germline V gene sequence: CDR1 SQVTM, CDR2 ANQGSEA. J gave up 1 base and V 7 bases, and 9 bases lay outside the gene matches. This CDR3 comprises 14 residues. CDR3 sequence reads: CSGRQGTPNTEAFF. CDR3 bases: TGCAGCGGACGACAGGGTACACCGAACACTGAAGCTTTCTTT.

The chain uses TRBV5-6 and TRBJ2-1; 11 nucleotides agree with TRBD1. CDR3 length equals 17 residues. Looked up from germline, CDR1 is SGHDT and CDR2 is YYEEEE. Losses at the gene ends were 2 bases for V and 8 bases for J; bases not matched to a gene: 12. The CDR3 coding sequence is TGTGCCAGCAGCTTCCGGGACAGGGGGTCTCGGGCGGATGAGCAGTTCTTC. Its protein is CASSFRDRGSRADEQFF.

CDR3 protein: CASSFTYRVGGSPDTQYF. The CDR3 DNA sequence: TGCGCCAGCAGCTTTACGTACCGGGTGGGAGGATCCCCAGATACGCAGTATTTT. This chain connects TRBV5-1 to TRBJ2-3, with TRBD2 as a possible D gene (6 bases). The CDR3 is made up of 18 amino acids. Trimming removed 2 bases from V and 4 bases from J, with 23 bases in between. Germline assignment: CDR1 SGHRS and CDR2 YFSETQ.

This chain's CDR3 is CASSVLAGASTEAFF. CDR3 nucleotide sequence: TGTGCCAGCAGTGTGTTGGCAGGGGCGTCCACTGAAGCTTTCTTT. The V and J genes are TRBV6-4 and TRBJ1-1; D is perhaps TRBD1 (6 bases). This CDR3 has 15 residues. Looked up from germline, CDR1 is MRHNA and CDR2 is SNTAGT. Trimming removed 4 bases at V and 4 bases at J, with 16 bases between.

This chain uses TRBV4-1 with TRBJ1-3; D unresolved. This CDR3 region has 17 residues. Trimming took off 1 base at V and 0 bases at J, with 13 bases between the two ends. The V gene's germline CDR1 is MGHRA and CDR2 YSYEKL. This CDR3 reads CASSQVWLRSSGNTIYF. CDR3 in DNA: TGCGCCAGCAGCCAAGTATGGCTGAGGAGCTCTGGAAACACCATATATTTT.

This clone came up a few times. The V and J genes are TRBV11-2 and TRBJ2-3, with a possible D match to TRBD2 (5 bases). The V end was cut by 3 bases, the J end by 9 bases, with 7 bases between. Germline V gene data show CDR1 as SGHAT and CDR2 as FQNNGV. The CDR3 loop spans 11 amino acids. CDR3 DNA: TGTGCCAGCAGCTTCGGAGGCACGCAGTATTTT. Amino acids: CASSFGGTQYF. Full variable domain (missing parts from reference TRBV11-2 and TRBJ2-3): EAGVAQSPRYKIIEKRQSVAFWCNPISGHATLYWYQQILGQGPKLLIQFQNNGVVDDSQLPKDRFSAERLKGVDSTLKIQPAKLEDSAVYLCASSFGGTQYFGPGTRLTVL.

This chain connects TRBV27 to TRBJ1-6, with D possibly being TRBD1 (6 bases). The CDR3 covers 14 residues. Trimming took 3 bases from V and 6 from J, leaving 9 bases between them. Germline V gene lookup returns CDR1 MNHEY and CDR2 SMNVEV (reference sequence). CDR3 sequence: CASSFHRVNSPLHF. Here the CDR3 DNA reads TGTGCCAGCAGTTTTCACAGGGTTAATTCACCCCTCCACTTT.

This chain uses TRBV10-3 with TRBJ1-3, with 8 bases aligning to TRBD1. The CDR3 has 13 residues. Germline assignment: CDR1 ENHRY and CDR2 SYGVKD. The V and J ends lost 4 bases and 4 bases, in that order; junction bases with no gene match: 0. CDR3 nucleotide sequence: TGTGCCATCAGTGGGACAGGGGGAAACACCATATATTTT. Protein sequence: CAISGTGGNTIYF.

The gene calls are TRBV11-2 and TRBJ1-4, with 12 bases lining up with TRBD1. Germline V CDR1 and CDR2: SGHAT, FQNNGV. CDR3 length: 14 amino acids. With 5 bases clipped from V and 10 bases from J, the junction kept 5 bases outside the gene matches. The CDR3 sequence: CASSVGQGAGKLFF. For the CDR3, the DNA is TGTGCCAGCAGCGTGGGACAGGGGGCTGGAAAACTGTTTTTT.

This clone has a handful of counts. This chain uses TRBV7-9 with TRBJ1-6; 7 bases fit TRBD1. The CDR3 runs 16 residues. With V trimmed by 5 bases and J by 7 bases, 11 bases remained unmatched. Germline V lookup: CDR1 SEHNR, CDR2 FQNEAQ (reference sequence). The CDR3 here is CASSPGTANSNSPLHF. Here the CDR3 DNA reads TGTGCCAGCAGCCCCGGGACAGCTAACTCCAATTCACCCCTCCACTTT.

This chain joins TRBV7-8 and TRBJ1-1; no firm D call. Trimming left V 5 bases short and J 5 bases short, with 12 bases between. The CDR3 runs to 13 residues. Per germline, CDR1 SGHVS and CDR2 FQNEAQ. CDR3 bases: TGTGCCAGCAGCAAAGGTGGGGAGACTGAAGCTTTCTTT. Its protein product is CASSKGGETEAFF.

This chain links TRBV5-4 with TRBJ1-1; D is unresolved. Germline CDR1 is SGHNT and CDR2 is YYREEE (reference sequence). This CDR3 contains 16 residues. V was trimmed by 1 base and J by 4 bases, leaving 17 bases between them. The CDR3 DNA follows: TGTGCCAGCAGCTTGAGCCCTCCGCCGACGGGCACTGAAGCTTTCTTT. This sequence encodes CASSLSPPPTGTEAFF.

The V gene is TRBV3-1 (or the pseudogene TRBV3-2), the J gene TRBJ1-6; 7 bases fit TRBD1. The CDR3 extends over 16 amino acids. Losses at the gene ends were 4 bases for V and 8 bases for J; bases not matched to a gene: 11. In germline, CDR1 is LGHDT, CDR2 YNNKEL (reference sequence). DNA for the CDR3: TGTGCCAGCAGCCCTACAGGGGTGGGGTCGTATTCACCCCTCCACTTT. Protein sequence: CASSPTGVGSYSPLHF.

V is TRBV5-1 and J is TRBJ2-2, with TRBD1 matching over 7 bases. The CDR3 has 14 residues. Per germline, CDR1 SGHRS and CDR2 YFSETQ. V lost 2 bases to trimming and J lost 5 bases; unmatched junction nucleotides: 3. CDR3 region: CASSLGTATGELFF. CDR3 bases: TGCGCCAGCAGCTTAGGGACAGCTACCGGGGAGCTGTTTTTT.

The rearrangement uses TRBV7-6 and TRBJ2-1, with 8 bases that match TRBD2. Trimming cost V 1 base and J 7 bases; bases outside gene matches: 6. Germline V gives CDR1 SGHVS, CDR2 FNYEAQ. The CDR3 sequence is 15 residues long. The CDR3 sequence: CASSLDPGGSNEQFF. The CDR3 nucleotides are TGTGCCAGCAGCTTAGATCCGGGAGGGTCTAATGAGCAGTTCTTC.

The CDR3 sequence: CASSVSPGVGEKLFF. CDR3 nucleotide sequence: TGTGCCAGCAGCGTATCCCCAGGGGTGGGTGAAAAACTGTTTTTT. This rearrangement joins TRBV9 to TRBJ1-4, with D possibly being TRBD1 (6 bases). This CDR3 contains 15 residues. Germline V gene sequence: CDR1 SGDLS, CDR2 YYNGEE. V was shortened by 1 base and J by 7 bases, with 14 bases between the two germline ends.

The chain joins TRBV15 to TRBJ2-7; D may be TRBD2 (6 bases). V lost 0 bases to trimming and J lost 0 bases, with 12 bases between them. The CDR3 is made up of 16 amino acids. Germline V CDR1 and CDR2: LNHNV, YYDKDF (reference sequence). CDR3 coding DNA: TGTGCCACCAGCAGAGATCGATTAGCGGACTCCTACGAGCAGTACTTC. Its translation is CATSRDRLADSYEQYF.

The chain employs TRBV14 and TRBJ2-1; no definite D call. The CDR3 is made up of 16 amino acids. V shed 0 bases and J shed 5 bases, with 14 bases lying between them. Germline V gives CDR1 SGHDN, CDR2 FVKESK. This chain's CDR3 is CASSQDLVAIHNEQFF. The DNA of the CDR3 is TGTGCCAGCAGCCAAGATTTAGTAGCAATTCACAATGAGCAGTTCTTC.

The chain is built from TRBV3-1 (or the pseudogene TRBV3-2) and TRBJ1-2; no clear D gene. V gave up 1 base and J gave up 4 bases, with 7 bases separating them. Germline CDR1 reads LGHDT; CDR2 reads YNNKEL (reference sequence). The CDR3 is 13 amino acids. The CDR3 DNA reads TGTGCCAGCAGCCAAGTCGACACCTATGGCTACACCTTC. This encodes CASSQVDTYGYTF.

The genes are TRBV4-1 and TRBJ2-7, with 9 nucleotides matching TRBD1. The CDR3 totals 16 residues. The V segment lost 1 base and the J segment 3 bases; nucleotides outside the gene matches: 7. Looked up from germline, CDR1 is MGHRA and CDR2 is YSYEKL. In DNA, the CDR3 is TGCGCCAGCAGCCAAGTTTTGGGACAGGGAGACTACGAGCAGTACTTC. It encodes CASSQVLGQGDYEQYF.

CDR3 in amino acids: CASMKRQGNNSPLHF. DNA of the CDR3: TGTGCCAGCATGAAACGACAGGGCAATAATTCACCCCTCCACTTT. This rearrangement joins TRBV6-5 to TRBJ1-6, with 7 bases aligning to TRBD1. The length of the CDR3 is 15 residues. The V segment lost 7 bases and the J segment 5 bases; nucleotides outside the gene matches: 8. The germline gives CDR1 MNHEY, CDR2 SVGAGI.